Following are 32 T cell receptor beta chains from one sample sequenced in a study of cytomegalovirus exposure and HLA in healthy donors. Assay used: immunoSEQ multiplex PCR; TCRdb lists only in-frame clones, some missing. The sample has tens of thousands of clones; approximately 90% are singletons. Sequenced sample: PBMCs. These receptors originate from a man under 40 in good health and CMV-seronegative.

The CDR3 here is CASTGIAGDRETQYF. For the CDR3, the DNA is TGTGCCAGCACGGGGATAGCGGGGGACCGAGAGACCCAGTACTTC. V gene TRBV6-1 combines with J gene TRBJ2-5, with 9 bases identical to TRBD2. The ends lost 7 bases at V and 4 bases at J; junction bases unmatched: 10. Germline V lookup: CDR1 MNHNS, CDR2 SASEGT. This CDR3 contains 15 residues.

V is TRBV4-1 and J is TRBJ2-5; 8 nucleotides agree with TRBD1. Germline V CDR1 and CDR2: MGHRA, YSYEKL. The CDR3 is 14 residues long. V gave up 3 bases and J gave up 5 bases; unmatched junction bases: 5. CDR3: CASSHQDRVETQYF. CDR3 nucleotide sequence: TGCGCCAGCAGCCACCAGGACAGGGTCGAGACCCAGTACTTC.

The chain's CDR3 is CASSSGDANQPQHF. The CDR3, as DNA: TGCGCCAGCAGCTCAGGGGATGCCAATCAGCCCCAGCATTTT. V and J are TRBV5-1 and TRBJ1-5; TRBD1 might be the D (6 bases). Trimming removed 3 bases from V and 3 bases from J, with 10 bases in between. From germline, CDR1 is SGHRS and CDR2 YFSETQ. The CDR3 consists of 14 residues. The full variable domain, rest sourced from reference TRBV5-1 and TRBJ1-5, is KAGVTQTPRYLIKTRGQQVTLSCSPISGHRSVSWYQQTPGQGLQFLFEYFSETQRNKGNFPGRFSGRQFSNSRSEMNVSTLELGDSALYLCASSSGDANQPQHFGDGTRLSIL.

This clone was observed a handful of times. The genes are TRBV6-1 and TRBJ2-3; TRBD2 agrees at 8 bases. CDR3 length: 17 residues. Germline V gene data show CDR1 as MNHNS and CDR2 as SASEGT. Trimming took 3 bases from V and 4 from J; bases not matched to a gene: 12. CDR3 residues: CASSDNQAGDSADTQYF. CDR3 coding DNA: TGTGCCAGCAGTGACAATCAAGCGGGAGATAGCGCAGATACGCAGTATTTT.

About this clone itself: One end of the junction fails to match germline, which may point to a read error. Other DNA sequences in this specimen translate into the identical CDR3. The chain's CDR3 is CASIRLAGVGNEQFF. CDR3 in DNA: TGTGCTAGCATCCGACTAGCGGGAGTGGGGAATGAGCAGTTCTTC. This chain uses TRBV6-5 with TRBJ2-1; TRBD2 matches at 12 bases. The CDR3 is made up of 15 amino acids. Germline CDR1 reads MNHEY; CDR2 reads SVGAGI.

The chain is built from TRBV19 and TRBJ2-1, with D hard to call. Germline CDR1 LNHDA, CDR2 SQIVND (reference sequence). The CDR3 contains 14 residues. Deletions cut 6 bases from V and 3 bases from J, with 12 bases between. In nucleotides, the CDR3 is TGTGCCAGTAGGGATCAAGACTTCTACAATGAGCAGTTCTTC. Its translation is CASRDQDFYNEQFF.

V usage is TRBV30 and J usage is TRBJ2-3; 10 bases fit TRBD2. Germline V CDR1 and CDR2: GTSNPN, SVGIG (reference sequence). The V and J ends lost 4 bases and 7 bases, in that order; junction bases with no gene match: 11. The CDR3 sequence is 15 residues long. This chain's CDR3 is CAWNSEGLAKNTQYF. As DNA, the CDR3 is TGTGCCTGGAACTCGGAGGGACTAGCGAAGAATACGCAGTATTTT. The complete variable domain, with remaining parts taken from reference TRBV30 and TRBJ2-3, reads SQTIHQWPATLVQPVGSPLSLECTVEGTSNPNLYWYRQAAGRGLQLLFYSVGIGQISSEVPQNLSASRPQDRQFILSSKKLLLSDSGFYLCAWNSEGLAKNTQYFGPGTRLTVL.

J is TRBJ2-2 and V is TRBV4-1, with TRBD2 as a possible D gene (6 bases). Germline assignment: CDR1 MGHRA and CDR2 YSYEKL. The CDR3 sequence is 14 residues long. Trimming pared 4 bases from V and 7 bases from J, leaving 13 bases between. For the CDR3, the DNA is TGCGCCAGCAGCCCGGGACTTGGCGTCGGGGAGCTGTTTTTT. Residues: CASSPGLGVGELFF.

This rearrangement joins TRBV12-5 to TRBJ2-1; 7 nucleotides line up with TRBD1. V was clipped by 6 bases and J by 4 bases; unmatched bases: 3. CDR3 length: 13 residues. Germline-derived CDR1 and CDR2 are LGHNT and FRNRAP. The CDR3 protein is CASGDRAYNEQFF. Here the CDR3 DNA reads TGTGCTAGTGGAGACAGGGCATACAATGAGCAGTTCTTC. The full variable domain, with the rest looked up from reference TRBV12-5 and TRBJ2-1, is DARVTQTPRHKVTEMGQEVTMRCQPILGHNTVFWYRQTMMQGLELLAYFRNRAPLDDSGMPKDRFSAEMPDATLATLKIQPSEPRDSAVYFCASGDRAYNEQFFGPGTRLTVL.

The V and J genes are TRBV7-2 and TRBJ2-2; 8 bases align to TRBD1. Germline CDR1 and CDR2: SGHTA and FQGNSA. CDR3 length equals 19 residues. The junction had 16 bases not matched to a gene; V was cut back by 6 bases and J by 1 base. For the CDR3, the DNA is TGTGCCAGCAGGGTGGGTGGGTTGATCGGGACAGGGAACACCGGGGAGCTGTTTTTT. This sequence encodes CASRVGGLIGTGNTGELFF.

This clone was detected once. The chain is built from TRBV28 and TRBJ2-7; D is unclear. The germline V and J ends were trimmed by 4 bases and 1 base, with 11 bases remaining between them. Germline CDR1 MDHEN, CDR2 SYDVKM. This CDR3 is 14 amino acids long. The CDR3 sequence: CASSSPGRSYEQYF. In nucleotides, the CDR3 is TGTGCCAGCAGTTCTCCAGGCCGGTCCTACGAGCAGTACTTC.

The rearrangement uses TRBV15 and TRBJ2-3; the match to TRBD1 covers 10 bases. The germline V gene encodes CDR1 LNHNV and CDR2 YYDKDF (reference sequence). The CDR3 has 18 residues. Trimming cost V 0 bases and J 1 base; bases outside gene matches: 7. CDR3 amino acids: CATSRDLWTGGGTDTQYF. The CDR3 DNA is TGTGCCACCAGCAGAGATCTTTGGACAGGGGGAGGCACAGATACGCAGTATTTT. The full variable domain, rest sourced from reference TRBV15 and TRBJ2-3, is DAMVIQNPRYQVTQFGKPVTLSCSQTLNHNVMYWYQQKSSQAPKLLFHYYDKDFNNEADTPDNFQSRRPNTSFCFLDIRSPGLGDTAMYLCATSRDLWTGGGTDTQYFGPGTRLTVL.

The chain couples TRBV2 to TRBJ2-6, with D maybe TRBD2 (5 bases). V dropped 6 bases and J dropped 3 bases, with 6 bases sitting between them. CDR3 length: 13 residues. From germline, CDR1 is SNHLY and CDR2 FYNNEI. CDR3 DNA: TGTGCCAGCAGAGCGGATGGGGCCAACGTCCTGACTTTC. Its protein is CASRADGANVLTF.

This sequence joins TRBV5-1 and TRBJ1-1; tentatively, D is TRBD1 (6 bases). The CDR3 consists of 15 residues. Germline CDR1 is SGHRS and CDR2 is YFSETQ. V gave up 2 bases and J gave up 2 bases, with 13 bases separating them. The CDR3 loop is CASSFSDSLNTEAFF. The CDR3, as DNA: TGCGCCAGCAGCTTCTCGGACAGTCTTAACACTGAAGCTTTCTTT.

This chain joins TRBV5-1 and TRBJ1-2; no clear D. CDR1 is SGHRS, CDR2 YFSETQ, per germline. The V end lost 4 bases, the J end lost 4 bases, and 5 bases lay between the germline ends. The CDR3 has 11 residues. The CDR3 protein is CASSGSYGYTF. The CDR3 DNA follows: TGCGCCAGCAGCGGGAGCTATGGCTACACCTTC.

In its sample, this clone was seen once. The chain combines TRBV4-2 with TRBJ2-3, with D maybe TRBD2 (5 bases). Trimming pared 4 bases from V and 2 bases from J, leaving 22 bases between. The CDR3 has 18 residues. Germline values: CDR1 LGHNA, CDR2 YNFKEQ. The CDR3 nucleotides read TGTGCCAGCAGCCGGCAGCCACCGTCCAGCGGAATCACAGATACGCAGTATTTT. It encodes CASSRQPPSSGITDTQYF.

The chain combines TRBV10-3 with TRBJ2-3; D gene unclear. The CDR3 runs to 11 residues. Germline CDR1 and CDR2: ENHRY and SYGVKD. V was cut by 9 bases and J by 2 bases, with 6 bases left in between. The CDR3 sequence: CAILITDTQYF. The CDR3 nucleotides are TGTGCCATTCTAATCACAGATACGCAGTATTTT.

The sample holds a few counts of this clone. The CDR3 bases are TGTGCCACCAGCAGGGGAGGCGGGGACCCCTACGAGCAGTACTTC. It encodes CATSRGGGDPYEQYF. The chain has TRBV15 and TRBJ2-7, with a tentative D call TRBD2 (6 bases). Per the germline V gene, CDR1 is LNHNV and CDR2 is YYDKDF (reference sequence). V lost 3 bases and J 2 bases, leaving 14 bases between the germline ends. The CDR3 is 15 residues long.

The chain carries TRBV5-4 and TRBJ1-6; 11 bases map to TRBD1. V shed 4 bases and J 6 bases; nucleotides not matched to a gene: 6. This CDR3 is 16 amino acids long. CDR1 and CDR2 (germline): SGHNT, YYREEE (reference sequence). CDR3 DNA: TGTGCCAGCAGCCCGCGGACAGGGGGCAGTAATTCACCCCTCCACTTT. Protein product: CASSPRTGGSNSPLHF.

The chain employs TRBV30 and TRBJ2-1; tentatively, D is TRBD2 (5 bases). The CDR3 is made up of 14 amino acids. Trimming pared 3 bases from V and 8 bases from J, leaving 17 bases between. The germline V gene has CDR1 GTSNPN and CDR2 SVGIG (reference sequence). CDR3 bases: TGTGCCTGGAGCGCAACGACTCTGGGAGATGAGCAGTTCTTC. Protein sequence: CAWSATTLGDEQFF. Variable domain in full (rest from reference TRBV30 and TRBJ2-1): SQTIHQWPATLVQPVGSPLSLECTVEGTSNPNLYWYRQAAGRGLQLLFYSVGIGQISSEVPQNLSASRPQDRQFILSSKKLLLSDSGFYLCAWSATTLGDEQFFGPGTRLTVL.

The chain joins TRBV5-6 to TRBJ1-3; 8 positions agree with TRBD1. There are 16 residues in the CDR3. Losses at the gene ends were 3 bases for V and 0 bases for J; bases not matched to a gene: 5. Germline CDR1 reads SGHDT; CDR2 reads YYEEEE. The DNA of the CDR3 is TGTGCCAGCAGCTCTTCCGGGACAGGCTCTGGAAACACCATATATTTT. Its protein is CASSSSGTGSGNTIYF.

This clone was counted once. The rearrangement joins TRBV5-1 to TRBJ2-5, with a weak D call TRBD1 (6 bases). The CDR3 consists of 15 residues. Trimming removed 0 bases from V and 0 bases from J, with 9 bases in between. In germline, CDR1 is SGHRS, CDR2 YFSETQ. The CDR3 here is CASSLDRENQETQYF. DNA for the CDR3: TGCGCCAGCAGCTTGGACAGGGAAAACCAAGAGACCCAGTACTTC.

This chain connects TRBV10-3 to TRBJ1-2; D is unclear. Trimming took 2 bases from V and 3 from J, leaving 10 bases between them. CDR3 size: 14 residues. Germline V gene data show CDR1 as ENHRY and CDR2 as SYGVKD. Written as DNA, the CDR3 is TGTGCCATCAGTGAGACGTCTCGGGACTATGGCTACACCTTC. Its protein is CAISETSRDYGYTF.

The CDR3: CASSPLQGQGYQPQHF. The CDR3 coding sequence is TGTGCCAGTAGTCCCCTCCAAGGACAGGGATATCAGCCCCAGCATTTT. The genes are TRBV19 and TRBJ1-5; 8 positions agree with TRBD1. V gave up 5 bases and J gave up 5 bases; unmatched junction bases: 11. This CDR3 has 16 amino acids. Germline V gives CDR1 LNHDA, CDR2 SQIVND (reference sequence).

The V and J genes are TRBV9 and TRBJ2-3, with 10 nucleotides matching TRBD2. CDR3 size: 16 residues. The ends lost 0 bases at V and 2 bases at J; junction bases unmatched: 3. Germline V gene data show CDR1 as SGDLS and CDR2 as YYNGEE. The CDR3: CASSVDGTSVTDTQYF. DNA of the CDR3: TGTGCCAGCAGCGTAGACGGGACTAGCGTCACAGATACGCAGTATTTT.

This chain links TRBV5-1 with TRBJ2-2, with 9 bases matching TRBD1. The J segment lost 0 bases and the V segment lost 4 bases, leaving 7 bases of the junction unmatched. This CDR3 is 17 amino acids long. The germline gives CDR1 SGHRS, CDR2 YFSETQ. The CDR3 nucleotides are TGCGCCAGCAGCCCAAGGACAGGGGTGGCGAACACCGGGGAGCTGTTTTTT. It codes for CASSPRTGVANTGELFF. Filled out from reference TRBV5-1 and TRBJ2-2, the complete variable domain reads KAGVTQTPRYLIKTRGQQVTLSCSPISGHRSVSWYQQTPGQGLQFLFEYFSETQRNKGNFPGRFSGRQFSNSRSEMNVSTLELGDSALYLCASSPRTGVANTGELFFGEGSRLTVL.

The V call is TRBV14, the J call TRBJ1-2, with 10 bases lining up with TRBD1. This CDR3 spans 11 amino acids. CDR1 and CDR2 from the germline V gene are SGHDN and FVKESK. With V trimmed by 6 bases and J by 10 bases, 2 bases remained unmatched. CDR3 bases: TGTGCCAGCAGGACAGGGGGCGACTACACCTTC. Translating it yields CASRTGGDYTF.

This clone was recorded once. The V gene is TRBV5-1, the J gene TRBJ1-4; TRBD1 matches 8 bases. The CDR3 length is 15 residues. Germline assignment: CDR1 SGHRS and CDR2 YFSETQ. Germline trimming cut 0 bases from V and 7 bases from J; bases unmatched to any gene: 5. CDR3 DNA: TGCGCCAGCAGCTTGGGGTCAGGGGGCGGTGAAAAACTGTTTTTT. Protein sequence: CASSLGSGGGEKLFF.

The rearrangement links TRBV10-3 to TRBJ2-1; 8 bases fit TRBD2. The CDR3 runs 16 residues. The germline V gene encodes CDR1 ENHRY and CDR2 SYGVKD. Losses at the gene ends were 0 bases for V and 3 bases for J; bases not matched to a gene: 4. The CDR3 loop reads CAISESWSGGYNEQFF. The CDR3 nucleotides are TGTGCCATCAGTGAGTCTTGGAGCGGGGGCTACAATGAGCAGTTCTTC.

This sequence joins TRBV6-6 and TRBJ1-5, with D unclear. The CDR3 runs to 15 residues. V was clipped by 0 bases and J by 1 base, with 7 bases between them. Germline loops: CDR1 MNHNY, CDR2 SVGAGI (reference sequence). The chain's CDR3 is CASSYSYQSNQPQHF. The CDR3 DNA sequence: TGTGCCAGCAGTTACTCGTATCAGAGCAATCAGCCCCAGCATTTT.

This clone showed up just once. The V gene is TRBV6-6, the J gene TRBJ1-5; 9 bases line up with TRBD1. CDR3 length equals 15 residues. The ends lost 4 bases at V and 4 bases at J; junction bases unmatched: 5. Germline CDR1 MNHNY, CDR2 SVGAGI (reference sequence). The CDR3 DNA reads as TGTGCCAGCAGTTTGGGACAGGGTGAGAATCAGCCCCAGCATTTT. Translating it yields CASSLGQGENQPQHF.

The CDR3 DNA reads TGTGCCAGCTCACCGGGACAGGGGACGCAGTATTTT. Translating it yields CASSPGQGTQYF. This chain joins TRBV18 and TRBJ2-3, with TRBD1 matching 10 bases. This CDR3 spans 12 amino acids. V dropped 3 bases and J dropped 9; count of bases not matched to a gene: 0. Germline assignment: CDR1 KGHSH and CDR2 LQKENI.